This TCR beta chain came from a study of human T cells and chemical hapten exposure. The CDR3 is made up of 16 amino acids. The V and J ends lost 3 bases and 0 bases respectively, with 15 bases between them. From germline, CDR1 is SGHKS and CDR2 YYEKEE (reference sequence). TCRdb reanalysed the RACE reads using MiXCR and keeps one entry per CDR3 protein. Here the sample spans more than 250,000 distinct CDR3 sequences, about 9.4% being singletons. This sample's time point: pre-sensitization, week 0. Treatment reported: therapeutic diphenylcyclopropenone sensitization with weekly scalp DPC. The receptor was derived from a woman in her forties with alopecia areata. Some clones in this sample may be carry-over from other donors' samples. The sample here was whole blood, taken in connection with sensitization to the hapten diphenylcyclopropenone (DPC). The V and J genes are TRBV5-5 and TRBJ1-2; D is undetermined. CDR3 protein: CASSSAPWASNYGYTF. Here the CDR3 DNA reads TGTGCCAGCAGCTCGGCTCCATGGGCTTCTAACTATGGCTACACCTTC.